A single sample gave rise to the 15 T cell receptor beta chains below, sequenced in a study of blood T cells in healthy people across ages. With a J-beta primer mix and a sample-barcoded 5' primer, a second PCR ran about 7 to 11 cycles. TCRdb reprocessed the 5' RACE reads with MiXCR, giving one entry per CDR3 protein. The table shows approximately 490,000 distinct CDR3 sequences, with under 30% occurring only once. This same sample was also part of a study on T cells of mothers and their children.

Sample: blood. Receptor source: a boy aged 10-17 years in good health.

This chain joins TRBV4-3 and TRBJ2-2, with D perhaps matching TRBD2 (7 bases). Trimming removed 0 bases from V and 2 bases from J, with 19 bases in between. CDR1 and CDR2 (germline): LGHNA, YSLEER. The CDR3 is made up of 19 amino acids. CDR3 sequence (DNA): TGCGCCAGCAGCCAAGATGTGGGAGTGGGGGGGCAAAACACCGGGGAGCTGTTTTTT. It yields the protein CASSQDVGVGGQNTGELFF.

The chain recombines TRBV18 with TRBJ2-1; no clear D. Trimming stripped 8 bases from V and 2 bases from J, with 13 bases between. The CDR3 runs 14 residues. Germline V gene sequence: CDR1 KGHSH, CDR2 LQKENI. CDR3 region: CASRAYPTYNEQFF. CDR3 nucleotide sequence: TGTGCCAGCCGCGCGTATCCTACCTACAATGAGCAGTTCTTC.

The gene calls are TRBV7-9 and TRBJ2-5; 7 nucleotides agree with TRBD2. CDR1 SEHNR and CDR2 FQNEAQ come from the germline V gene (reference sequence). The CDR3 sequence is 16 residues long. Germline trimming cut 5 bases from V and 0 bases from J; bases unmatched to any gene: 9. The CDR3 region has the DNA TGTGCCAGCAGCCCAGATGGGCGGGGGAACCAAGAGACCCAGTACTTC. Its translation: CASSPDGRGNQETQYF. Full variable domain (missing parts from reference TRBV7-9 and TRBJ2-5): DTGVSQNPRHKITKRGQNVTFRCDPISEHNRLYWYRQTLGQGPEFLTYFQNEAQLEKSRLLSDRFSAERPKGSFSTLEIQRTEQGDSAMYLCASSPDGRGNQETQYFGPGTRLLVL.

The genes are TRBV29-1 and TRBJ2-7; 9 bases match TRBD1. Per the germline V gene, CDR1 is SQVTM and CDR2 is ANQGSEA. The CDR3 runs 14 residues. The J segment lost 0 bases and the V segment lost 7 bases, leaving 7 bases of the junction unmatched. CDR3: CSAQPGQGSYEQYF. The CDR3 DNA is TGCAGCGCTCAACCGGGACAGGGCTCCTACGAGCAGTACTTC.

The V and J genes are TRBV10-3 and TRBJ2-7; D gene ambiguous. The V and J ends lost 0 bases and 3 bases respectively, with 12 bases between them. The CDR3 has 15 residues. Germline V lookup: CDR1 ENHRY, CDR2 SYGVKD. The CDR3: CAISESAFGGYEQYF. CDR3 DNA: TGTGCCATCAGTGAGTCGGCTTTTGGTGGCTACGAGCAGTACTTC.

The sample holds a few counts of this clonotype. V is TRBV5-1 and J is TRBJ2-7, with D possibly being TRBD1 (6 bases). Trimming shortened V by 6 bases and J by 3 bases, and 16 bases separated the two germline ends. The CDR3 extends over 14 amino acids. In germline, CDR1 is SGHRS, CDR2 YFSETQ. The CDR3 DNA sequence: TGCGCCAGCATCAGGGGCCTCATCCTCTACGAGCAGTACTTC. This encodes CASIRGLILYEQYF.

This clonotype occurred a few times. CDR3 DNA sequence: TGTGCCAGCAAACAGGGGGCGACCGGGGAGCTGTTTTTT. Translating gives CASKQGATGELFF. This rearrangement joins TRBV27 to TRBJ2-2; the match to TRBD1 covers 9 bases. Germline CDR1 is MNHEY and CDR2 is SMNVEV (reference sequence). There are 13 residues in the CDR3. The trim removed 7 bases at V and 5 bases at J, leaving 2 bases unmatched.

V gene TRBV28 combines with J gene TRBJ2-7, with D hard to call. Germline V gene data show CDR1 as MDHEN and CDR2 as SYDVKM. V lost 5 bases and J lost 2, with 13 bases in between. CDR3 length: 14 amino acids. In DNA form, the CDR3 reads TGTGCCAGCAGTCATTGGGGTTTCCCCTACGAGCAGTACTTC. Encoded protein: CASSHWGFPYEQYF. The complete variable domain, with remaining parts taken from reference TRBV28 and TRBJ2-7, reads DVKVTQSSRYLVKRTGEKVFLECVQDMDHENMFWYRQDPGLGLRLIYFSYDVKMKEKGDIPEGYSVSREKKERFSLILESASTNQTSMYLCASSHWGFPYEQYFGPGTRLTVT.

The chain joins TRBV28 to TRBJ2-3; a possible D gene is TRBD2 (5 bases). Germline loops: CDR1 MDHEN, CDR2 SYDVKM. This CDR3 region has 15 residues. V gave up 3 bases and J gave up 1 base, with 11 bases separating them. The CDR3, as DNA: TGTGCCAGCAGTTTGATAGGGAGAGGCACAGATACGCAGTATTTT. The encoded protein is CASSLIGRGTDTQYF.

The chain links TRBV29-1 to TRBJ2-5; D may be TRBD2 (6 bases). V was pared by 2 bases and J by 5 bases, with 15 bases between. The CDR3 is 14 amino acids. CDR1 and CDR2 from the germline V gene are SQVTM and ANQGSEA. The CDR3 loop is CSVELEGLGETQYF. The CDR3 DNA sequence: TGCAGCGTTGAACTGGAGGGCCTGGGTGAGACCCAGTACTTC.

The rearrangement joins TRBV7-9 to TRBJ2-1; 10 nucleotides line up with TRBD2. This CDR3 comprises 15 residues. The V segment lost 6 bases and the J segment 3 bases; nucleotides outside the gene matches: 5. CDR1 is SEHNR and CDR2 is FQNEAQ in the germline V gene (reference sequence). The CDR3 loop reads CASRSGGAIYNEQFF. CDR3 DNA: TGTGCCAGCAGGAGCGGGGGGGCCATCTACAATGAGCAGTTCTTC.

Here the CDR3 reads CASSLKAGYSNQPQHF. CDR3 DNA sequence: TGTGCCAGCAGTTTAAAGGCAGGCTATAGCAATCAGCCCCAGCATTTT. The V and J genes are TRBV28 and TRBJ1-5; no firm D call. V was clipped by 2 bases and J by 0 bases, with 11 bases between them. The germline V gene encodes CDR1 MDHEN and CDR2 SYDVKM. The CDR3 is made up of 16 amino acids.

This clonotype was picked up a small number of times. V usage is TRBV6-6 and J usage is TRBJ2-5; the D gene is possibly TRBD1 (7 bases). This CDR3 spans 15 amino acids. Trimming shortened V by 2 bases and J by 5 bases, and 15 bases separated the two germline ends. CDR1 MNHNY and CDR2 SVGAGI come from the germline V gene (reference sequence). CDR3 nucleotide sequence: TGTGCCAGCAGTTACACGTCACAGGGGAGGGAGACCCAGTACTTC. Protein product: CASSYTSQGRETQYF.

The gene calls are TRBV2 and TRBJ2-1; 15 nucleotides agree with TRBD2. The CDR3 is made up of 19 amino acids. Germline lookup yields CDR1 SNHLY and CDR2 FYNNEI. V lost 6 bases, J lost 4 bases, and 13 bases stayed unmatched. The CDR3 reads CASRPGTSGGSFSYNEQFF. The CDR3 DNA follows: TGTGCCAGCAGACCCGGGACTAGCGGGGGGTCCTTTTCATACAATGAGCAGTTCTTC.

V usage is TRBV7-9 and J usage is TRBJ2-7; 7 bases are shared with TRBD1. Germline trimming cut 5 bases from V and 3 bases from J; bases unmatched to any gene: 7. Germline V gene data show CDR1 as SEHNR and CDR2 as FQNEAQ (reference sequence). This CDR3 is built from 14 residues. CDR3 sequence reads: CASSPRQGIYEQYF. CDR3 DNA: TGTGCCAGCAGCCCCCGACAGGGTATCTACGAGCAGTACTTC.